This T cell receptor (beta chain) was identified in a study of cytomegalovirus exposure and HLA in healthy donors. PCR was performed using 60 Vbeta and 13 Jbeta primers. Data came from immunoSEQ multiplex PCR; TCRdb stores just in-frame clones and leaves some out. The table has over 150,000 clones, over 70% seen once; the top ten hold roughly 3.6%. Trimming cost V 4 bases and J 10 bases; bases outside gene matches: 8. This CDR3 is built from 14 residues. Germline V gene sequence: CDR1 LNHDA, CDR2 SQIVND (reference sequence). This receptor was taken from an older woman in good health and CMV-seropositive. The chain has TRBV19 and TRBJ2-1; 9 bases align to TRBD2. Sequencing was carried out using PBMCs. In nucleotides, the CDR3 is TGTGCCAGTAGTACACCGGGACTAGCTGGCGAGCAGTTCTTC. It translates to CASSTPGLAGEQFF.